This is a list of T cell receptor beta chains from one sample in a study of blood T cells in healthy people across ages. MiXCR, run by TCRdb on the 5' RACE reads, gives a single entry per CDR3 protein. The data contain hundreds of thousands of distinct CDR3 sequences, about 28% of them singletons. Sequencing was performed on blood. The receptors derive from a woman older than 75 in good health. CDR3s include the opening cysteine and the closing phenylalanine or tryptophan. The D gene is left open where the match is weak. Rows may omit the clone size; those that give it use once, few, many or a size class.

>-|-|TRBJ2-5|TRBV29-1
TGCAGCGTTGCCTTACAGATCCAAGAGACCCAGTACTTC
CSVALQIQETQYF
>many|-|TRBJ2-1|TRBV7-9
TGTGCCAGCAGCTTATCACTAGCAGGGCATGAGCAGTTCTTC
CASSLSLAGHEQFF
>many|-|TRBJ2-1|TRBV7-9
TGTGCCAGCAGCCCCCTGAGGGGCTACAATGAGCAGTTCTTC
CASSPLRGYNEQFF
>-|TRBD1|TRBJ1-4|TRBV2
TGTGCCAGCCGGACAGGGGTTGAAAAACTGTTTTTT
CASRTGVEKLFF
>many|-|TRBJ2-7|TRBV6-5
TGTGCCAGCAGTTACTCGAGGAACCTTGGGTTGCACGAGCAGTACTTC
CASSYSRNLGLHEQYF
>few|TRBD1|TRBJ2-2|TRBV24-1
TGTGCCACCAGTGACCCCAGGACAGGGGGCAGCGGGGAGCTGTTTTTT
CATSDPRTGGSGELFF
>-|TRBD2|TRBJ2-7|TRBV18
TGTGCCAGCTCACCACCGGGTCTAGCGGGGGGGCAATCCTACGAGCAGTACTTC
CASSPPGLAGGQSYEQYF
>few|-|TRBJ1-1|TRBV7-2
TGTGCCAGCAGCTTAGACCGGGTAGGGAACACTGAAGCTTTCTTT
CASSLDRVGNTEAFF
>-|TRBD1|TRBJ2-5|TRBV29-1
TGCAGCATTGAGGACAGGGACCAAGAGACCCAGTACTTC
CSIEDRDQETQYF
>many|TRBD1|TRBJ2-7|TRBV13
TGTGCCAGACCAAGGAGGACAGGAAGCTACGAGCAGTACTTC
CARPRRTGSYEQYF
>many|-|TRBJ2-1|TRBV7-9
TGTGCCAGCAGGTTACTTAGCGGATCAACCTACAATGAGCAGTTCTTC
CASRLLSGSTYNEQFF
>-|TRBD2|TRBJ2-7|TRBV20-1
TGCAGTTCGGTCGCGGGAGACTACAAAGGTGGCGAGCAGTACTTC
CSSVAGDYKGGEQYF
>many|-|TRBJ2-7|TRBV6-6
TGTGCCAGCAGTTACGACAGTAGCTCCTACGAGCAGTACTTC
CASSYDSSSYEQYF
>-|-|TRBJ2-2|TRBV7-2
TGTGCCAGCAGCTCGCTCTCGGGGGGCCCCGGGGAGCTGTTTTTT
CASSSLSGGPGELFF
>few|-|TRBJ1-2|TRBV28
TGTGCCAGCAGCATTTTGGGTGGCTATGGCTACACCTTC
CASSILGGYGYTF
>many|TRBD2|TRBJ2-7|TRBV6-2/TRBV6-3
TGTGCCAGCCCCGCGGGGGGAGGCTACGAGCAGTACTTC
CASPAGGGYEQYF